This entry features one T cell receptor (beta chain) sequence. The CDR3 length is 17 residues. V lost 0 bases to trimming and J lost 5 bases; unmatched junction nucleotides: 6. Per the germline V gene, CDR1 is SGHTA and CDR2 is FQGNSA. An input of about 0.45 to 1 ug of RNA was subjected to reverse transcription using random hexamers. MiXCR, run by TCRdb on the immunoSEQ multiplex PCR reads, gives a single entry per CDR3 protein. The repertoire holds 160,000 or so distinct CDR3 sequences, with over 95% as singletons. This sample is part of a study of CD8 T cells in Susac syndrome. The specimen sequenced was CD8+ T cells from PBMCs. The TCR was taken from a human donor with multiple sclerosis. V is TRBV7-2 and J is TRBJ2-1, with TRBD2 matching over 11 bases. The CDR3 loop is CASSLAGTSGANNEQFF. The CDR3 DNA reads TGTGCCAGCAGCTTAGCTGGGACTAGCGGCGCTAACAATGAGCAGTTCTTC.